The 23 T cell receptor beta chains presented below share a single source sample, sequenced in a study of CXCR3-negative and CXCR3-positive naive CD8 T cells. UMI labels and 5' RACE were used to prepare the TRB cDNA libraries. Following a re-call of the 5' RACE reads, TCRdb has one entry per CDR3 protein and lacks DNA. The table lists some 39,000 distinct CDR3 sequences. Material for sequencing was naive CXCR3- CD8+ T cells from blood. Subset meaning: CD45RO-CCR7+CD27+CD95- naive CD8+ T cells lacking CXCR3 (TNR3-). The receptors shown here come from a human donor in good health. Some clones in this sample may be carry-over from other donors' samples.

V usage is TRBV6-1 and J usage is TRBJ1-5. Germline V lookup: CDR1 MNHNS, CDR2 SASEGT. CDR3 length: 13 residues. CDR3 sequence reads: CASSGLIGQPQHF.

The gene calls are TRBV7-9 and TRBJ2-7; TCRdb gives TRBD1 as the D gene, but with no DNA this cannot be confirmed. Germline V lookup: CDR1 SEHNR, CDR2 FQNEAQ (reference sequence). The CDR3 runs 15 residues. The CDR3 loop reads CASSGGGSPSYEQYF.

This chain links TRBV27 with TRBJ2-1. The CDR3 is 11 amino acids. Germline V gene sequence: CDR1 MNHEY, CDR2 SMNVEV (reference sequence). The CDR3 loop is CASTQDNEQFF.

The CDR3 loop reads CASSQGTSGSYNEQFF. The chain couples TRBV4-1 to TRBJ2-1; the TRBD2 assignment by TCRdb is unverifiable without DNA. CDR3 size: 16 residues. The V gene's germline CDR1 is MGHRA and CDR2 YSYEKL.

The V call is TRBV28, the J call TRBJ2-3; TCRdb calls TRBD1, which cannot be checked without DNA. Germline V CDR1 and CDR2: MDHEN, SYDVKM. The CDR3 sequence is 17 residues long. The CDR3 protein is CASSFGERESSTDTQYF.

The CDR3 region is CASSLGSLYEQYF. V and J are TRBV28 and TRBJ2-7. The germline V gene encodes CDR1 MDHEN and CDR2 SYDVKM. This CDR3 region has 13 residues.

The rearrangement uses TRBV27 and TRBJ2-1. Germline CDR1 and CDR2: MNHEY and SMNVEV (reference sequence). The CDR3 has 16 residues. The CDR3 reads CASSFTVGASYNEQFF.

The chain links TRBV20-1 to TRBJ2-7; as DNA is missing, the TRBD2 call by TCRdb cannot be tested. Germline V CDR1 and CDR2: DFQATT, SNEGSKA (reference sequence). The CDR3 extends over 15 amino acids. The CDR3 here is CSAITPAGDSYEQYF.

This CDR3 is CSVERGQGRTDTQYF. This chain uses TRBV29-1 with TRBJ2-3; there is no DNA to check the TCRdb D call of TRBD1. Germline-derived CDR1 and CDR2 are SQVTM and ANQGSEA. This CDR3 contains 15 residues.

The CDR3 loop reads CSVEPSGSMGKTQYF. The rearrangement links TRBV29-1 to TRBJ2-5; TCRdb selects TRBD2, and the lack of DNA leaves this call unchecked. The CDR3 spans 15 residues. CDR1 SQVTM and CDR2 ANQGSEA come from the germline V gene.

This chain links TRBV20-1 with TRBJ2-5; TCRdb lists TRBD1, though no DNA is available to test this call. The germline V gene has CDR1 DFQATT and CDR2 SNEGSKA (reference sequence). The CDR3 spans 14 residues. CDR3 amino acids: CSARASDPGETQYF.

The genes are TRBV7-3 and TRBJ2-1; TCRdb selects TRBD1, and the lack of DNA leaves this call unchecked. This CDR3 has 15 amino acids. Germline V gives CDR1 SGHTA, CDR2 FQGTGA. CDR3 loop: CASSSGTAAYNEQFF.

This rearrangement joins TRBV5-1 to TRBJ2-4; TCRdb calls TRBD1, which cannot be checked without DNA. CDR3 length: 17 residues. Germline values: CDR1 SGHRS, CDR2 YFSETQ. The CDR3 region is CASSPPSRGIAKNIQYF.

The chain carries TRBV29-1 and TRBJ2-7; TCRdb proposes TRBD1, but this gene call is untestable without DNA. The germline V gene encodes CDR1 SQVTM and CDR2 ANQGSEA. The CDR3 length is 14 residues. The CDR3 sequence: CSVLGPDSSYEQYF.

This chain's CDR3 is CSVVGGGPSTGELFF. The genes are TRBV29-1 and TRBJ2-2; no DNA is available, so the TRBD2 call from TCRdb remains unchecked. CDR3 length: 15 residues. CDR1 is SQVTM and CDR2 is ANQGSEA in the germline V gene.

The genes are TRBV9 and TRBJ2-3; TCRdb's D gene call, TRBD2, goes unchecked for lack of DNA. Looked up from germline, CDR1 is SGDLS and CDR2 is YYNGEE. The CDR3 runs 16 residues. This CDR3 is CASSVVGGPFTDTQYF.

This rearrangement joins TRBV27 to TRBJ2-1; TCRdb's assignment of TRBD1 cannot be checked, as there is no DNA. Looked up from germline, CDR1 is MNHEY and CDR2 is SMNVEV (reference sequence). There are 15 residues in the CDR3. CDR3 amino acids: CASTKRGRRMNEQFF.

CDR3 sequence reads: CASSVYSGGGNDEQFF. This rearrangement joins TRBV7-8 to TRBJ2-1; TCRdb's D call of TRBD2 is untestable without DNA. Looked up from germline, CDR1 is SGHVS and CDR2 is FQNEAQ. The CDR3 is 16 amino acids.

The chain recombines TRBV2 with TRBJ2-1; TCRdb gives TRBD2 as the D gene, but with no DNA this cannot be confirmed. Germline V gene sequence: CDR1 SNHLY, CDR2 FYNNEI. CDR3 length: 13 amino acids. The CDR3 spells CASSEAGESKQFF.

This chain joins TRBV29-1 and TRBJ1-1. Germline V gene lookup returns CDR1 SQVTM and CDR2 ANQGSEA. The CDR3 contains 15 residues. CDR3 loop: CSVENPRRTNTEAFF.

The chain is built from TRBV7-2 and TRBJ2-1; no DNA is available, so the TRBD2 call from TCRdb remains unchecked. Germline CDR1 and CDR2: SGHTA and FQGNSA. This CDR3 has 15 residues. CDR3 protein: CASSPSPTSGNEQFF.

The chain is built from TRBV11-2 and TRBJ2-7; TCRdb returns TRBD1, unconfirmable since there is no DNA. This CDR3 region has 14 residues. The V gene's germline CDR1 is SGHAT and CDR2 FQNNGV. Here the CDR3 reads CASSFRDRGYEQYF. Looking up the rest from reference TRBV11-2 and TRBJ2-7 gives the full variable domain: EAGVAQSPRYKIIEKRQSVAFWCNPISGHATLYWYQQILGQGPKLLIQFQNNGVVDDSQLPKDRFSAERLKGVDSTLKIQPAKLEDSAVYLCASSFRDRGYEQYFGPGTRLTVT.

This chain links TRBV7-6 with TRBJ2-7; checking the TCRdb D call of TRBD2 is not possible without DNA. This CDR3 contains 15 residues. CDR1 and CDR2 (germline): SGHVS, FNYEAQ. CDR3: CASSLEGQRAYEQYF. The full variable domain, rest sourced from reference TRBV7-6 and TRBJ2-7, is GAGVSQSPRYKVTKRGQDVALRCDPISGHVSLYWYRQALGQGPEFLTYFNYEAQQDKSGLPNDRFSAERPEGSISTLTIQRTEQRDSAMYRCASSLEGQRAYEQYFGPGTRLTVT.